The present T cell receptor (beta chain) was sequenced within a study of cytomegalovirus exposure and HLA in healthy donors. The germline gives CDR1 GTSNPN, CDR2 SVGIG (reference sequence). Trimming pared 3 bases from V and 4 bases from J, leaving 9 bases between. This CDR3 is built from 12 residues. The study ran its PCR with 60 Vbeta and 13 Jbeta primers. Using immunoSEQ multiplex PCR, the repertoire was profiled, and TCRdb retains in-frame clones only, with some absent. The table lists 120,000 to 150,000 clones, nearly 80% of them singletons. Comment on this clone: This CDR3 is also generated by other DNA sequences in the sample.

This TCR was sampled from a male donor in good health and CMV-seronegative. Input material: PBMCs. The J gene is TRBJ1-2, the V gene TRBV30, with TRBD1 as a possible D gene (5 bases). The CDR3 sequence is CAWRKTVYGYTF. CDR3 bases: TGTGCCTGGAGGAAGACAGTCTATGGCTACACCTTC.